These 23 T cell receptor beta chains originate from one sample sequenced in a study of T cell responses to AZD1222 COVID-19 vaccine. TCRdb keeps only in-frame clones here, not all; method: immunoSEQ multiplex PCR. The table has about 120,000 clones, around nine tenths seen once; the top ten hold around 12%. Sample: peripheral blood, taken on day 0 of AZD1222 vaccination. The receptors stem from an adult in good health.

The CDR3 spells CSVDPRTYGYTF. In DNA, the CDR3 is TGCAGCGTTGATCCCCGGACCTATGGCTACACCTTC. The chain is built from TRBV29-1 and TRBJ1-2; the D is unclear. Between the trimmed V and J ends, which lost 3 bases and 4 bases, there was a span of 9 bases. This CDR3 has 12 amino acids. Germline assignment: CDR1 SQVTM and CDR2 ANQGSEA.

The CDR3 DNA sequence: TGCAGCGCCAGAACCGACAGGGGCAACTATGGCTACACCTTC. As protein: CSARTDRGNYGYTF. The V call is TRBV29-1, the J call TRBJ1-2, with TRBD1 identical over 8 bases. Trimming at V came to 7 bases and at J to 2 bases, leaving 9 bases not matched to a gene. The CDR3 totals 14 residues. Germline CDR1 reads SQVTM; CDR2 reads ANQGSEA.

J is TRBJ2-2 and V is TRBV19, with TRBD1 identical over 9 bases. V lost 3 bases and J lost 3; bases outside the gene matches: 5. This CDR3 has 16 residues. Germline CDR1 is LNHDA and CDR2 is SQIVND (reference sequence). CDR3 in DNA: TGTGCCAGTAGTATTAGGCGGGACAGGGACACCGGGGAGCTGTTTTTT. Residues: CASSIRRDRDTGELFF.

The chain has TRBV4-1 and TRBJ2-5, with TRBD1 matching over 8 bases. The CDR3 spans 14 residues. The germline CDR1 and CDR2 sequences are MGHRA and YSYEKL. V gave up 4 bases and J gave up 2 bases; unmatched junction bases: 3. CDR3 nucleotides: TGCGCCAGCAGCCGGACAGGGCCTCAAGAGACCCAGTACTTC. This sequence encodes CASSRTGPQETQYF.

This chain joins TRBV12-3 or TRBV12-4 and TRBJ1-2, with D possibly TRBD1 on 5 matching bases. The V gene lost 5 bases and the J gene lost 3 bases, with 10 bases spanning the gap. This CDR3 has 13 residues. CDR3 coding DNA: TGTGCCAGCAGTATCCGGGACGACTATGGCTACACCTTC. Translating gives CASSIRDDYGYTF.

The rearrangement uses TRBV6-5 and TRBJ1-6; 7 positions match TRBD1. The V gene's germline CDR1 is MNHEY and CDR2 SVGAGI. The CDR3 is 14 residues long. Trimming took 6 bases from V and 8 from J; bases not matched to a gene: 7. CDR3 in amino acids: CASSIQGKHSPLHF. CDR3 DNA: TGTGCCAGCAGCATACAGGGGAAACATTCACCCCTCCACTTT.

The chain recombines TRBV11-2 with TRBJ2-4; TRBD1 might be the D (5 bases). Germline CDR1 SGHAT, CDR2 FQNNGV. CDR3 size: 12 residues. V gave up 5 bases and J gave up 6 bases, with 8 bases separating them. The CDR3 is CASSPDRNIQYF. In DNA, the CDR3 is TGTGCCAGCAGCCCCGACAGAAACATTCAGTACTTC. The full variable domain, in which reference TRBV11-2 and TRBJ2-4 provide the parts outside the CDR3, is EAGVAQSPRYKIIEKRQSVAFWCNPISGHATLYWYQQILGQGPKLLIQFQNNGVVDDSQLPKDRFSAERLKGVDSTLKIQPAKLEDSAVYLCASSPDRNIQYFGAGTRLSVL.

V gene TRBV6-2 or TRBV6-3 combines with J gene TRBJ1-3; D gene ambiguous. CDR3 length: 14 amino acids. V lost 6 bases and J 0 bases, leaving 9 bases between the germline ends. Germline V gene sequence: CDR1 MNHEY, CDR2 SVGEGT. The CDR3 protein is CASSQEFSGNTIYF. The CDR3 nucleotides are TGTGCCAGCAGCCAGGAATTCTCTGGAAACACCATATATTTT.

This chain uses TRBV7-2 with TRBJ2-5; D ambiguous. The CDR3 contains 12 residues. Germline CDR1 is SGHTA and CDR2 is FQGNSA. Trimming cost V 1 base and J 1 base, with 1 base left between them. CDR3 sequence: CASSLGQETQYF. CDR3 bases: TGTGCCAGCAGCTTAGGCCAAGAGACCCAGTACTTC. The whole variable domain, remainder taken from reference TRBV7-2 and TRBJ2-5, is GAGVSQSPSNKVTEKGKDVELRCDPISGHTALYWYRQSLGQGLEFLIYFQGNSAPDKSGLPSDRFSAERTGGSVSTLTIQRTQQEDSAVYLCASSLGQETQYFGPGTRLLVL.

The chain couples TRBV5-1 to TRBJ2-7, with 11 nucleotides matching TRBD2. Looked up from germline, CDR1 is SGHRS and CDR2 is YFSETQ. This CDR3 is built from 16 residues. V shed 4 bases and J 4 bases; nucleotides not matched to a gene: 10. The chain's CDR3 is CASSHTSGRAQYEQYF. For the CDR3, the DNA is TGCGCCAGCAGCCACACTAGCGGGAGAGCCCAATACGAGCAGTACTTC.

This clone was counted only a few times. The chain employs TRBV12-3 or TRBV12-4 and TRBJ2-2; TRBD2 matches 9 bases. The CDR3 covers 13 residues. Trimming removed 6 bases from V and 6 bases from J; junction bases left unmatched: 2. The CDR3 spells CASSLAGSGELFF. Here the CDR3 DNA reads TGTGCCAGCAGCCTAGCGGGGTCCGGGGAGCTGTTTTTT.

CDR3 in DNA: TGTGCCAGCAGATTGACAGTCTACTCCTACGAGCAGTACTTC. It specifies CASRLTVYSYEQYF. V usage is TRBV2 and J usage is TRBJ2-7, with D perhaps matching TRBD1 (5 bases). V lost 6 bases to trimming and J lost 0 bases, with 12 bases between them. The CDR3 covers 14 residues. Germline V gives CDR1 SNHLY, CDR2 FYNNEI.

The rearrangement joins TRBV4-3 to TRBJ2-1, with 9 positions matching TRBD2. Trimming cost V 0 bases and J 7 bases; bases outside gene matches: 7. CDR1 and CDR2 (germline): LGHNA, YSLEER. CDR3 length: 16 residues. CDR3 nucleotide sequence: TGCGCCAGCAGCCAAGAGGGTAGCGGGAGATTGAATGAGCAGTTCTTC. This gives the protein CASSQEGSGRLNEQFF.

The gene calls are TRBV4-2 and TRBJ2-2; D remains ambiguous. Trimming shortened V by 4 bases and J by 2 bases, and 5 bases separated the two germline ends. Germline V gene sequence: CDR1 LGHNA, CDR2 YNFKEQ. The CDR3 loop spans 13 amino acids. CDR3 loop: CASSPSNTGELFF. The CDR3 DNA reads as TGTGCCAGCAGCCCCTCAAACACCGGGGAGCTGTTTTTT.

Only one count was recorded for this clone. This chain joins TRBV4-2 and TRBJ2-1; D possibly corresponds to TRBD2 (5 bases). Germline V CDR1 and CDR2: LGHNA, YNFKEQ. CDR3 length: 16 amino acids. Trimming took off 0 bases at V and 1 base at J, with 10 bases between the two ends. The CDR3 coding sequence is TGTGCCAGCAGCCAAGATGCCGCGGGTTCCTACAATGAGCAGTTCTTC. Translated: CASSQDAAGSYNEQFF.

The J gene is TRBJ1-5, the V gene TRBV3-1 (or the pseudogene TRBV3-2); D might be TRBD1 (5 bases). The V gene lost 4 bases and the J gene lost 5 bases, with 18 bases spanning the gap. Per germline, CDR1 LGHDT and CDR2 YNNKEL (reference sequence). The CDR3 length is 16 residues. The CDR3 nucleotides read TGTGCCAGCAGCCCATTGTCAGGGTATGGCGATCAGCCCCAGCATTTT. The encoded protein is CASSPLSGYGDQPQHF.

The CDR3 coding sequence is TGTGCCAGCTCACCCCTGTGGGTGAGCTCTGGGGCCAACGTCCTGACTTTC. Protein sequence: CASSPLWVSSGANVLTF. The rearrangement joins TRBV18 to TRBJ2-6; D remains ambiguous. The CDR3 runs 17 residues. The ends were cut back, 3 bases at V and 0 bases at J, with 12 bases in the middle. In germline, CDR1 is KGHSH, CDR2 LQKENI.

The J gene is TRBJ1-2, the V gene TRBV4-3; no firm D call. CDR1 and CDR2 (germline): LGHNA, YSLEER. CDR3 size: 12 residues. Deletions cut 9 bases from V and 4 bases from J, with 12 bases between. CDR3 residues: CASRGPTYGYTF. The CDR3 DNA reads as TGCGCCAGTCGTGGACCGACCTATGGCTACACCTTC.

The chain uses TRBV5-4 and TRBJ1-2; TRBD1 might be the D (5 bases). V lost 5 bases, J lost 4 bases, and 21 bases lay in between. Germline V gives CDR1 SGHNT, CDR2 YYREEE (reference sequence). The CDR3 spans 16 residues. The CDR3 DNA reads TGTGCCAGCAGGTCATCGGACATACCTAGTGGCTATGGCTACACCTTC. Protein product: CASRSSDIPSGYGYTF.

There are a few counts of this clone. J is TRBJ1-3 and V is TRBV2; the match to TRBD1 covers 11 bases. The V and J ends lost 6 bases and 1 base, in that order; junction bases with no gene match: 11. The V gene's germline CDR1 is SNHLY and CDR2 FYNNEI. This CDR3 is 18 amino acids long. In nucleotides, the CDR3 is TGTGCCAGCAGCGGACAGGGGGCGAAAACCAAATCTGGAAACACCATATATTTT. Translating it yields CASSGQGAKTKSGNTIYF.

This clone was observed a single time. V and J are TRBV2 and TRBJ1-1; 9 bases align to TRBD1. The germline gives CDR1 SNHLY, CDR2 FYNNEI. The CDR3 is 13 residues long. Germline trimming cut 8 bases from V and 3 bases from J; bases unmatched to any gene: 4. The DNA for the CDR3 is TGTGCCAGCCGGGACAGGGAGGACACTGAAGCTTTCTTT. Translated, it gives CASRDREDTEAFF.

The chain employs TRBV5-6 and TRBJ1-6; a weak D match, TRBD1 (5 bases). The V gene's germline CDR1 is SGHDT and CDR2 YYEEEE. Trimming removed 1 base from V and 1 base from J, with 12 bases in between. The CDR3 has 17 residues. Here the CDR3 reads CASSLNRGSSYNSPLHF. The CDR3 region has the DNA TGTGCCAGCAGCTTGAATAGGGGATCATCCTATAATTCACCCCTCCACTTT. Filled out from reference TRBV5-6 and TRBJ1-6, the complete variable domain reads DAGVTQSPTHLIKTRGQQVTLRCSPKSGHDTVSWYQQALGQGPQFIFQYYEEEERQRGNFPDRFSGHQFPNYSSELNVNALLLGDSALYLCASSLNRGSSYNSPLHFGNGTRLTVT.

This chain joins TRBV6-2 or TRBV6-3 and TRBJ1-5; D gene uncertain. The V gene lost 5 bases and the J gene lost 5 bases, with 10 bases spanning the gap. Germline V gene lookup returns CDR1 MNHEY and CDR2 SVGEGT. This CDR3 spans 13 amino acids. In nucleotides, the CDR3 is TGTGCCAGCAGTCCACCGGACTATCAGCCCCAGCATTTT. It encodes CASSPPDYQPQHF.